This T cell receptor beta chain was observed in a study of Ad26.COV2.S vaccination and SARS-CoV-2 variants. Study-wide background: The study gave Ad26.COV2.S intramuscularly, once or twice 56 days apart.

Findings and limits, study-wide: A substantial breadth of spike-specific CD8+ and CD4+ T cell responses after vaccination has been reported. Analyses that measured TCR breadth and depth may have underestimated total T cell responses. Vaccinees showed greater spike-specific TCR breadth than placebo recipients.

With respect to this clone: Its antigen remains unidentified.

Indicated treatment: about 20 received Ad26.COV2.S at low or high dose, single or two shots; a few received placebo; per-sample allocation not given. At day 63 after the first vaccine or placebo injection, samples were drawn. The protocol was immunoSEQ multiplex PCR, while the TCRdb copy is restricted to in-frame clones and leaves out a portion. The data show 350,000 to 500,000 clones, approximately 88% seen once. The CDR3 is 17 residues long. J was trimmed by 4 bases and V by 5 bases; bases with no gene match: 13. Germline lookup yields CDR1 SGHTA and CDR2 FQGNSA. Here the sequenced sample was peripheral blood, taken in a trial of Ad26.COV2.S vaccine versus placebo. This clonotype originated in a person aged 18-60 years who received the Ad26.COV2.S COVID-19 vaccine or a placebo. J is TRBJ2-2 and V is TRBV7-2, with 7 nucleotides matching TRBD1. This CDR3 reads CASSRLVAGGVTGELFF. The CDR3 DNA follows: TGTGCCAGCAGCCGCCTCGTCGCAGGGGGTGTCACCGGGGAGCTGTTTTTT. Combining the CDR3 with reference TRBV7-2 and TRBJ2-2 gives the whole variable domain GAGVSQSPSNKVTEKGKDVELRCDPISGHTALYWYRQSLGQGLEFLIYFQGNSAPDKSGLPSDRFSAERTGGSVSTLTIQRTQQEDSAVYLCASSRLVAGGVTGELFFGEGSRLTVL.